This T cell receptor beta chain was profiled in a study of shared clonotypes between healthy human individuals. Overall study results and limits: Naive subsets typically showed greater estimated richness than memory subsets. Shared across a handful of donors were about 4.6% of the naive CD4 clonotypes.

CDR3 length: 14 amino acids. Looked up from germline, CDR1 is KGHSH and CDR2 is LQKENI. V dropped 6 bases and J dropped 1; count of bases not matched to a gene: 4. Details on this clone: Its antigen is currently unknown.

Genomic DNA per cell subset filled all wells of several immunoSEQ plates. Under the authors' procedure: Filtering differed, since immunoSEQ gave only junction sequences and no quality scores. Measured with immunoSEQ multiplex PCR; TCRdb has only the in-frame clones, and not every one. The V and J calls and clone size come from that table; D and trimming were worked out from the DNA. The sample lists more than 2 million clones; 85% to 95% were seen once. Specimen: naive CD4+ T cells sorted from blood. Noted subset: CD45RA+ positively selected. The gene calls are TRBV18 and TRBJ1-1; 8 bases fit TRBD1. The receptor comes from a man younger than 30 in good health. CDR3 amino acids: CASSDRGGNTEAFF. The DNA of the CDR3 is TGTGCCAGCTCCGACAGGGGTGGGAACACTGAAGCTTTCTTT.